This record looks at one TCR beta chain sequence and its context. In terms of age and location, participants ranged from about 18 to 89 years and lived in 24 US areas. This entry comes from a study of blood T cell repertoires in COVID-19. Study-level background: T cells, B-cell-depleted T cells, or PBMCs provided the cDNA or gDNA that served as material.

Germline values: CDR1 SEHNR, CDR2 FQNEAQ (reference sequence). V lost 5 bases, J lost 5 bases, and 14 bases lay in between. This CDR3 contains 14 residues. Authors' processing steps: Amplified reference gene primers provided the basis for estimating nucleated cell counts. Assay used: immunoSEQ multiplex PCR; TCRdb lists only in-frame clones, some missing. Clonal size and the V and J genes are those of that table, whereas D and trimming came from the DNA. The repertoire holds 350,000 or so clones, with 92% as singletons. J is TRBJ2-3 and V is TRBV7-9, with D tentatively TRBD2 (5 bases). Material: PBMCs or T cells enriched from blood (not recorded which). This sequence was found in a woman in her twenties or thirties who had recovered from COVID-19. CDR3 in DNA: TGTGCCAGCAGCCGCAGTTCGGAGGTAGATACGCAGTATTTT. This sequence encodes CASSRSSEVDTQYF.